This T cell receptor (beta chain) emerged from a study of T cells in narcolepsy. Study context: Donors had narcolepsy type 1 or type 2, or were healthy controls.

The CDR3 sequence is 13 residues long. Germline V gene sequence: CDR1 SGHTA, CDR2 FQGTGA. Trimming shortened V by 2 bases and J by 0 bases, and 5 bases separated the two germline ends. Assay: immunoSEQ multiplex PCR; the TCRdb copy retains only in-frame clones and omits some. The data show over 1,400 clones, about 37% seen once. Broader study findings: Reportedly, autoreactive clonotypes were serially detected in patients' blood but not controls'. Same-patient CSF and blood CD4+ T cell clonotypes included HCRT-specific and TRIB2-specific autoreactive ones.

Comment on this clone: Its antigen remains unknown.

V is TRBV7-3 and J is TRBJ2-7; D ambiguous. The sample taken for sequencing was cultured CD8+ T cells from cerebrospinal fluid. The clonotype was recovered from a human donor with narcolepsy. CDR3 sequence reads: CASSLLNSYEQYF. Here the CDR3 DNA reads TGTGCCAGCAGCTTATTGAACTCCTACGAGCAGTACTTC.